The 30 T cell receptor beta chains reported below all come from one sample, sequenced in a study of blood T cell repertoires in COVID-19. Profiled with immunoSEQ multiplex PCR; TCRdb holds only in-frame clones, not every one. This table has roughly 190,000 clones, about 86% appearing once. Sequencing used peripheral blood. Every receptor here comes from a man in his forties or fifties with active or convalescent COVID-19.

The chain recombines TRBV7-2 with TRBJ1-1; possible D gene TRBD1, 6 bases. This CDR3 has 17 amino acids. Germline loops: CDR1 SGHTA, CDR2 FQGNSA. V lost 5 bases and J lost 6, with 25 bases in between. CDR3 sequence reads: CASSQRGGALLDAEAFF. Here the CDR3 DNA reads TGTGCCAGCAGCCAAAGGGGGGGGGCCCTCCTGGACGCTGAAGCTTTCTTT.

As DNA, the CDR3 is TGCAGCGTTGAGGTCTCTAGCTATGGCTACACCTTC. Encoded protein: CSVEVSSYGYTF. The chain recombines TRBV29-1 with TRBJ1-2; D unclear. V lost 3 bases and J 4 bases, leaving 9 bases between the germline ends. Germline-derived CDR1 and CDR2 are SQVTM and ANQGSEA. The CDR3 consists of 12 residues. The complete variable domain, with remaining parts taken from reference TRBV29-1 and TRBJ1-2, reads SAVISQKPSRDICQRGTSLTIQCQVDSQVTMMFWYRQQPGQSLTLIATANQGSEATYESGFVIDKFPISRPNLTFSTLTVSNMSPEDSSIYLCSVEVSSYGYTFGSGTRLTVV.

The rearrangement links TRBV19 to TRBJ2-3; a possible D gene is TRBD2 (6 bases). Germline V gives CDR1 LNHDA, CDR2 SQIVND (reference sequence). This CDR3 comprises 14 residues. The V end was cut by 7 bases, the J end by 5 bases, with 16 bases between. CDR3 region: CASNKWGGGDTQYF. In nucleotides, the CDR3 is TGTGCCAGTAATAAATGGGGAGGAGGAGATACGCAGTATTTT.

The V and J genes are TRBV7-9 and TRBJ1-1; D is perhaps TRBD1 (6 bases). Per the germline V gene, CDR1 is SEHNR and CDR2 is FQNEAQ (reference sequence). This CDR3 has 14 amino acids. Trimming took off 5 bases at V and 3 bases at J, with 13 bases between the two ends. Here the CDR3 reads CASSTRDTYTEAFF. CDR3 in DNA: TGTGCCAGCAGCACCCGGGACACTTACACTGAAGCTTTCTTT.

This clone has more than one count but fewer than ten. The rearrangement joins TRBV5-6 to TRBJ1-2, with D maybe TRBD1 (6 bases). V lost 6 bases and J 3 bases, leaving 15 bases between the germline ends. There are 14 residues in the CDR3. In germline, CDR1 is SGHDT, CDR2 YYEEEE. Here the CDR3 DNA reads TGTGCCAGCAACGGGCTGGGGGCGGACTATGGCTACACCTTC. Translated, it gives CASNGLGADYGYTF. The full variable domain, completed using reference TRBV5-6 and TRBJ1-2, is DAGVTQSPTHLIKTRGQQVTLRCSPKSGHDTVSWYQQALGQGPQFIFQYYEEEERQRGNFPDRFSGHQFPNYSSELNVNALLLGDSALYLCASNGLGADYGYTFGSGTRLTVV.

This clone was found a few times. The CDR3 nucleotides read TGTGCCCGATCGAGGGGACAGGGGGGGGGCTACACCTTC. Its protein is CARSRGQGGGYTF. The chain recombines TRBV30 with TRBJ1-2, with 11 positions matching TRBD1. The germline CDR1 and CDR2 sequences are GTSNPN and SVGIG (reference sequence). The CDR3 is 13 residues long. V shed 8 bases and J 8 bases; nucleotides not matched to a gene: 10.

The chain recombines TRBV30 with TRBJ2-7, with 11 bases matching TRBD2. The junction had 3 bases not matched to a gene; V was cut back by 4 bases and J by 4 bases. There are 13 residues in the CDR3. Germline lookup yields CDR1 GTSNPN and CDR2 SVGIG (reference sequence). Written as DNA, the CDR3 is TGTGCCTGGACAGTAGCGGGAGGGTACGAGCAGTACTTC. Protein: CAWTVAGGYEQYF.

The chain combines TRBV5-1 with TRBJ2-1; no definite D call. The CDR3 is 13 amino acids. Germline V lookup: CDR1 SGHRS, CDR2 YFSETQ. V was clipped by 2 bases and J by 4 bases, with 7 bases between them. The chain's CDR3 is CASSFDWYNEQFF. The CDR3 DNA reads as TGCGCCAGCAGCTTTGACTGGTACAATGAGCAGTTCTTC.

CDR3 nucleotide sequence: TGTGCCAGCAGCGACCGGACTAGCGGCCACTCCTACGAGCAGTACTTC. Residues: CASSDRTSGHSYEQYF. The chain recombines TRBV3-1 (or the pseudogene TRBV3-2) with TRBJ2-7; 10 bases agree with TRBD2. The CDR3 covers 16 residues. Germline CDR1 and CDR2: LGHDT and YNNKEL (reference sequence). J gave up 0 bases and V 5 bases, and 7 bases lay outside the gene matches.

In its sample, this clone was seen once. The V and J genes are TRBV19 and TRBJ1-1, with 8 bases that match TRBD1. The germline V gene encodes CDR1 LNHDA and CDR2 SQIVND (reference sequence). CDR3 length equals 16 residues. J was trimmed by 4 bases and V by 0 bases; bases with no gene match: 7. DNA for the CDR3: TGTGCCAGTAGTATAGAATTGATGGACAGGGCCACTGAAGCTTTCTTT. Protein: CASSIELMDRATEAFF. Based on the CDR3 plus reference TRBV19 and TRBJ1-1, the full variable domain is DGGITQSPKYLFRKEGQNVTLSCEQNLNHDAMYWYRQDPGQGLRLIYYSQIVNDFQKGDIAEGYSVSREKKESFPLTVTSAQKNPTAFYLCASSIELMDRATEAFFGQGTRLTVV.

CDR3 amino acids: CAINPGTDYNEQFF. The CDR3 DNA reads as TGTGCCATCAACCCCGGGACAGACTACAATGAGCAGTTCTTC. The chain is built from TRBV10-3 and TRBJ2-1; the match to TRBD1 covers 7 bases. The CDR3 has 14 amino acids. CDR1 and CDR2 (germline): ENHRY, SYGVKD. After removal of 7 bases from V and 3 bases from J, the junction contained 6 bases not matched to a gene.

This chain joins TRBV2 and TRBJ1-6; TRBD1 matches 8 bases. Germline assignment: CDR1 SNHLY and CDR2 FYNNEI. The trim removed 3 bases at V and 7 bases at J, leaving 5 bases unmatched. The CDR3 is 15 residues long. CDR3 nucleotide sequence: TGTGCCAGCAGTGAGCTCGGACAGGGCAATTCACCCCTCCACTTT. Its translation is CASSELGQGNSPLHF.

This chain links TRBV28 with TRBJ1-2; weak D call: TRBD1 (6 bases). The CDR3 consists of 16 residues. Germline CDR1 and CDR2: MDHEN and SYDVKM. The ends were cut back, 4 bases at V and 4 bases at J, with 19 bases in the middle. CDR3 sequence (DNA): TGTGCCAGCAGTTACGCCTCGGGCAGGGGTGGCTATGGCTACACCTTC. Encoded protein: CASSYASGRGGYGYTF.

V usage is TRBV5-1 and J usage is TRBJ1-3, with 11 bases fitting TRBD1. With 5 bases clipped from V and 0 bases from J, the junction kept 16 bases outside the gene matches. The CDR3 covers 20 residues. The germline gives CDR1 SGHRS, CDR2 YFSETQ. The CDR3 nucleotides read TGCGCCAGCAGTCGAGTTTTCGGACAGGGGGCCGGTAACTCTGGAAACACCATATATTTT. Its protein is CASSRVFGQGAGNSGNTIYF.

This chain links TRBV3-1 (or the pseudogene TRBV3-2) with TRBJ2-6; 7 bases fit TRBD2. Losses at the gene ends were 1 base for V and 1 base for J; bases not matched to a gene: 7. CDR1 and CDR2 (germline): LGHDT, YNNKEL (reference sequence). The CDR3 runs to 18 residues. CDR3 coding DNA: TGTGCCAGCAGCCAAGTTTCAGCGGGAAAATCTGGGGCCAACGTCCTGACTTTC. The encoded protein is CASSQVSAGKSGANVLTF.

This clone came up once. The V gene is TRBV6-5, the J gene TRBJ1-4; TRBD1 aligns across 9 bases. The CDR3 runs 14 residues. Trimming removed 6 bases from V and 8 bases from J; junction bases left unmatched: 7. Germline CDR1 is MNHEY and CDR2 is SVGAGI. The CDR3 region is CASRDRGGKEKLFF. The CDR3 DNA reads TGTGCCAGCAGGGACAGGGGCGGGAAGGAAAAACTGTTTTTT.

This chain joins TRBV24-1 and TRBJ2-6; D uncertain. Germline CDR1 KGHDR, CDR2 SFDVKD. This CDR3 comprises 15 residues. The V gene lost 5 bases and the J gene lost 4 bases, with 11 bases spanning the gap. CDR3 residues: CATSARGAGANVLTF. CDR3 coding DNA: TGTGCCACCAGTGCCCGAGGTGCCGGGGCCAACGTCCTGACTTTC.

The chain employs TRBV19 and TRBJ2-5, with D possibly matching TRBD1 (5 bases). The CDR3 is made up of 14 amino acids. Germline CDR1 is LNHDA and CDR2 is SQIVND (reference sequence). The V and J ends lost 4 bases and 0 bases respectively, with 9 bases between them. In DNA, the CDR3 is TGTGCCAGTAGTACCGCAGGGTACCAAGAGACCCAGTACTTC. Translating gives CASSTAGYQETQYF.

The chain uses TRBV5-1 and TRBJ2-1; 14 bases map to TRBD2. This CDR3 spans 18 amino acids. The trim removed 6 bases at V and 2 bases at J, leaving 10 bases unmatched. Germline V lookup: CDR1 SGHRS, CDR2 YFSETQ. CDR3 loop: CASIGGLAGGNTYNEQFF. The CDR3 coding sequence is TGCGCCAGCATTGGAGGACTAGCGGGAGGAAACACCTACAATGAGCAGTTCTTC. The entire variable domain, with the rest obtained from reference TRBV5-1 and TRBJ2-1, is as follows: KAGVTQTPRYLIKTRGQQVTLSCSPISGHRSVSWYQQTPGQGLQFLFEYFSETQRNKGNFPGRFSGRQFSNSRSEMNVSTLELGDSALYLCASIGGLAGGNTYNEQFFGPGTRLTVL.

V usage is TRBV7-2 and J usage is TRBJ2-2; TRBD2 matches at 8 bases. Germline V gives CDR1 SGHTA, CDR2 FQGNSA. Unmatched junction bases numbered 6, after V lost 5 bases and J lost 4 bases. This CDR3 has 15 amino acids. The CDR3 loop is CASSLTGGGTGELFF. Here the CDR3 DNA reads TGTGCCAGCAGCCTAACCGGGGGGGGCACCGGGGAGCTGTTTTTT.

The gene calls are TRBV3-1 (or the pseudogene TRBV3-2) and TRBJ1-2, with a possible D match to TRBD1 (5 bases). V lost 3 bases, J lost 10 bases, and 15 bases lay in between. Germline CDR1 is LGHDT and CDR2 is YNNKEL (reference sequence). The CDR3 sequence is 13 residues long. CDR3 residues: CASSHVTTDAYTF. Here the CDR3 DNA reads TGTGCCAGCAGCCACGTCACGACAGACGCCTACACCTTC.

In the case of this clone: A junction boundary mismatches the germline segment, possibly from a read error. The V call is TRBV5-4, the J call TRBJ2-3; the match to TRBD2 covers 8 bases. Per the germline V gene, CDR1 is SGHNT and CDR2 is YYREEE (reference sequence). This CDR3 has 13 residues. CDR3 in DNA: TGTGCCCGCAGCCGGGGGGGGGAAGATACGCAGTATTTT. Protein product: CARSRGGEDTQYF.

The J gene is TRBJ1-3, the V gene TRBV3-1 (or the pseudogene TRBV3-2), with a possible D match to TRBD1 (5 bases). This CDR3 spans 16 amino acids. Germline assignment: CDR1 LGHDT and CDR2 YNNKEL (reference sequence). With 1 base removed from V and 0 bases from J, the gap between germline ends came to 10 bases. DNA for the CDR3: TGTGCCAGCAGCCAAGGGGGACTGATCTCTGGAAACACCATATATTTT. Translated: CASSQGGLISGNTIYF.

The V and J genes are TRBV19 and TRBJ1-6, with 7 bases fitting TRBD1. V lost 1 base, J lost 11 bases, and 5 bases stayed unmatched. The germline V gene encodes CDR1 LNHDA and CDR2 SQIVND (reference sequence). The CDR3 loop spans 14 amino acids. The CDR3 here is CASSIAAGGTPLHF. CDR3 DNA sequence: TGTGCCAGTAGTATAGCGGCAGGGGGGACACCCCTCCACTTT.

V usage is TRBV5-6 and J usage is TRBJ1-2, with D tentatively TRBD1 (5 bases). There are 18 residues in the CDR3. Germline V CDR1 and CDR2: SGHDT, YYEEEE. Trimming stripped 0 bases from V and 4 bases from J, with 22 bases between. The CDR3, as DNA: TGTGCCAGCAGCTTGGTCGGTCAGGGTTCGTGGTACGGCTATGGCTACACCTTC. This codes for CASSLVGQGSWYGYGYTF.

V and J are TRBV5-4 and TRBJ1-2; 7 bases match TRBD1. Per germline, CDR1 SGHNT and CDR2 YYREEE (reference sequence). This CDR3 spans 13 amino acids. V trimming: 2 bases; J trimming: 6 bases; junction bases outside the gene matches: 4. CDR3 residues: CASSFDRVDGYTF. The CDR3 bases are TGTGCCAGCAGCTTCGACAGGGTGGATGGCTACACCTTC.

This sequence joins TRBV6-6 and TRBJ2-1; 10 bases map to TRBD2. Germline CDR1 MNHNY, CDR2 SVGAGI (reference sequence). V shed 7 bases and J 4 bases; nucleotides not matched to a gene: 10. This CDR3 is 16 amino acids long. The CDR3 nucleotides are TGTGCCAGCAAGAATCCCGGGACTAGCGAATACAATGAGCAGTTCTTC. Translated, it gives CASKNPGTSEYNEQFF.

The V call is TRBV7-9, the J call TRBJ2-2; D is ambiguous. The CDR3 contains 13 residues. From germline, CDR1 is SEHNR and CDR2 FQNEAQ (reference sequence). V lost 11 bases to trimming and J lost 3 bases, with 13 bases between them. The CDR3 region is CASRMADTGELFF. CDR3 sequence (DNA): TGTGCCTCCCGAATGGCCGACACCGGGGAGCTGTTTTTT.

The chain combines TRBV20-1 with TRBJ1-1; 8 bases are shared with TRBD1. V was pared by 3 bases and J by 4 bases, with 7 bases of the junction left unmatched. Germline CDR1 is DFQATT and CDR2 is SNEGSKA (reference sequence). The CDR3 has 14 residues. The CDR3 region has the DNA TGCAGTGCTAGTAAAACAGGGACAGGCACTGAAGCTTTCTTT. Translated: CSASKTGTGTEAFF.

The V and J genes are TRBV5-1 and TRBJ1-4; the D is unclear. Germline V CDR1 and CDR2: SGHRS, YFSETQ. Deletions cut 6 bases from V and 8 bases from J, with 14 bases between. The CDR3 is 13 residues long. This chain's CDR3 is CASMRGSGEKLFF. CDR3 DNA: TGCGCCAGCATGAGAGGGAGTGGGGAAAAACTGTTTTTT.